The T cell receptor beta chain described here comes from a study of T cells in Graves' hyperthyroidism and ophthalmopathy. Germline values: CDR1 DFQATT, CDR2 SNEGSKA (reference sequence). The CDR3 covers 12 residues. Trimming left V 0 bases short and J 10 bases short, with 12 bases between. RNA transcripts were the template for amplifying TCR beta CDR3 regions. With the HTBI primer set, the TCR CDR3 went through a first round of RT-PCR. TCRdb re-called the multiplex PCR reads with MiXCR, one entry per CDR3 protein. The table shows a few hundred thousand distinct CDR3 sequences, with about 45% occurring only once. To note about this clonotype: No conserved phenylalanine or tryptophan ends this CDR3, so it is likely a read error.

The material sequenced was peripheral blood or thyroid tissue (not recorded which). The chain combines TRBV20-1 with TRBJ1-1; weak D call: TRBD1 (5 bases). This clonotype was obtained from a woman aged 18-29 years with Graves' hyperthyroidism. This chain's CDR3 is CSAREERQTAFL. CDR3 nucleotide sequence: TGCAGTGCTAGAGAAGAGCGACAGACAGCTTTCCTT.